The 21 T cell receptor beta chains listed next were all sequenced from one sample in a study of shared clonotypes between healthy human individuals. Sequencing used immunoSEQ multiplex PCR; TCRdb keeps in-frame clones, though not all of them. The table records about 2.4 million clones, roughly 93% of them present only once. Material for sequencing was naive CD4+ T cells from PBMCs. Subset given: CD45RA+ positively selected. Every receptor here comes from a man younger than 35 in good health. Some clones in this sample may be carry-over from other donors' samples.

The chain employs TRBV4-1 and TRBJ1-4; 8 bases map to TRBD1. Germline V CDR1 and CDR2: MGHRA, YSYEKL. The J segment lost 4 bases and the V segment lost 5 bases, leaving 12 bases of the junction unmatched. The CDR3 is made up of 17 amino acids. Here the CDR3 DNA reads TGCGCCAGCAGCTCCCAGACAGGGGCTAATTTTAATGAAAAACTGTTTTTT. Its translation is CASSSQTGANFNEKLFF.

The chain carries TRBV25-1 and TRBJ1-5, with TRBD1 matching 11 bases. J lost 10 bases, V lost 1 base, and 9 bases had no gene match. This CDR3 comprises 16 residues. Germline assignment: CDR1 MGHDK and CDR2 SYGVNS. Written as DNA, the CDR3 is TGTGCCAGCAGTGAATCAGGACAGGGGGCTTTCGGCCCCCAGCATTTT. This gives the protein CASSESGQGAFGPQHF.

This clone has only one observation. This sequence joins TRBV6-1 and TRBJ2-2; no clear D. V was trimmed by 2 bases and J by 1 base, leaving 11 bases between them. In germline, CDR1 is MNHNS, CDR2 SASEGT. CDR3 length: 16 amino acids. CDR3 in DNA: TGTGCCAGCAGTGAATTGCTGACTCTGAACACCGGGGAGCTGTTTTTT. Translating it yields CASSELLTLNTGELFF.

The gene calls are TRBV6-6 and TRBJ2-7; D is undetermined. The germline CDR1 and CDR2 sequences are MNHNY and SVGAGI (reference sequence). The CDR3 is 15 residues long. With 2 bases removed from V and 4 bases from J, the gap between germline ends came to 15 bases. The chain's CDR3 is CASSYPYDSGYEQYF. The CDR3 DNA is TGTGCCAGCAGTTACCCCTATGACTCGGGTTACGAGCAGTACTTC.

As DNA, the CDR3 is TGCGCCAGCAGCTTAGGATCCGCACGGAACTACGAGCAGTACTTC. Encoded protein: CASSLGSARNYEQYF. V is TRBV5-1 and J is TRBJ2-7; unclear D gene. Per the germline V gene, CDR1 is SGHRS and CDR2 is YFSETQ. The CDR3 length is 15 residues. The V end lost 2 bases, the J end lost 3 bases, and 15 bases lay between the germline ends.

V usage is TRBV2 and J usage is TRBJ2-1; 9 positions match TRBD1. The germline V gene has CDR1 SNHLY and CDR2 FYNNEI. This CDR3 spans 15 amino acids. V lost 7 bases and J lost 1; bases outside the gene matches: 5. CDR3 residues: CASKIDRGSYNEQFF. CDR3 DNA sequence: TGTGCCAGCAAAATAGACAGGGGGTCCTACAATGAGCAGTTCTTC.

Points on this clone: The identical CDR3 is also encoded by other nucleotide sequences in the sample. The rearrangement joins TRBV19 to TRBJ2-6, with a possible D match to TRBD1 (6 bases). The germline V and J ends were trimmed by 7 bases and 0 bases, with 7 bases remaining between them. CDR1 is LNHDA, CDR2 SQIVND, per germline (reference sequence). The CDR3 has 14 amino acids. The CDR3 coding sequence is TGTGCCAGTAAGGACAGCTCTGGGGCCAACGTCCTGACTTTC. Translating gives CASKDSSGANVLTF. The variable domain in full, with the rest retrieved from reference TRBV19 and TRBJ2-6, is DGGITQSPKYLFRKEGQNVTLSCEQNLNHDAMYWYRQDPGQGLRLIYYSQIVNDFQKGDIAEGYSVSREKKESFPLTVTSAQKNPTAFYLCASKDSSGANVLTFGAGSRLTVL.

The J gene is TRBJ2-5, the V gene TRBV5-1; tentatively, D is TRBD1 (6 bases). Germline V gene sequence: CDR1 SGHRS, CDR2 YFSETQ. V lost 3 bases and J lost 2, with 14 bases in between. The CDR3 is 15 residues long. CDR3 sequence reads: CASSSQGGPQETQYF. The DNA for the CDR3 is TGCGCCAGCAGCTCCCAAGGGGGACCGCAAGAGACCCAGTACTTC.

The V gene is TRBV12-5, the J gene TRBJ2-2, with D unresolved. Germline V CDR1 and CDR2: LGHNT, FRNRAP. There are 14 residues in the CDR3. Trimming pared 2 bases from V and 2 bases from J, leaving 6 bases between. In nucleotides, the CDR3 is TGTGCTAGTGGTTTGCGGCTTAACACCGGGGAGCTGTTTTTT. It translates to CASGLRLNTGELFF.

The CDR3 region is CAISERQESNYGYTF. The CDR3 coding sequence is TGTGCCATCAGTGAGCGACAGGAATCTAACTATGGCTACACCTTC. The chain couples TRBV10-3 to TRBJ1-2; possibly TRBD1 for D (6 bases). CDR1 ENHRY and CDR2 SYGVKD come from the germline V gene. The germline V and J ends were trimmed by 2 bases and 0 bases, with 10 bases remaining between them. The CDR3 totals 15 residues.

This sequence joins TRBV5-6 and TRBJ2-5, with TRBD1 identical over 10 bases. Per the germline V gene, CDR1 is SGHDT and CDR2 is YYEEEE. This CDR3 is 16 amino acids long. The V segment lost 4 bases and the J segment 5 bases; nucleotides outside the gene matches: 11. Written as DNA, the CDR3 is TGTGCCAGCAGCAAAGCCGGGACAGGGGTCCAGGAGACCCAGTACTTC. It translates to CASSKAGTGVQETQYF.

CDR3 in amino acids: CASRGGRGISDGYTF. CDR3 DNA: TGTGCCAGCAGAGGAGGCAGGGGGATCTCGGATGGCTACACCTTC. The V gene is TRBV2, the J gene TRBJ1-2; 7 bases line up with TRBD1. The CDR3 runs 15 residues. The V segment lost 6 bases and the J segment 6 bases; nucleotides outside the gene matches: 13. Germline CDR1 and CDR2: SNHLY and FYNNEI.

The chain is built from TRBV30 and TRBJ1-2; 12 bases agree with TRBD1. Germline CDR1 and CDR2: GTSNPN and SVGIG (reference sequence). The CDR3 extends over 16 amino acids. The trim removed 3 bases at V and 5 bases at J, leaving 10 bases unmatched. In DNA, the CDR3 is TGTGCCTGGAGGCCCACCGGGACAGGGGGCAGATATGGCTACACCTTC. Amino acid sequence: CAWRPTGTGGRYGYTF. The whole variable domain, remainder taken from reference TRBV30 and TRBJ1-2, is SQTIHQWPATLVQPVGSPLSLECTVEGTSNPNLYWYRQAAGRGLQLLFYSVGIGQISSEVPQNLSASRPQDRQFILSSKKLLLSDSGFYLCAWRPTGTGGRYGYTFGSGTRLTVV.

The gene calls are TRBV19 and TRBJ2-5; 10 positions match TRBD2. This CDR3 has 17 amino acids. After removal of 1 base from V and 5 bases from J, the junction contained 10 bases not matched to a gene. CDR1 is LNHDA, CDR2 SQIVND, per germline (reference sequence). The CDR3 is CASSIGLAGVAPETQYF. Written as DNA, the CDR3 is TGTGCCAGTAGTATAGGGCTAGCGGGAGTCGCCCCCGAGACCCAGTACTTC.

V usage is TRBV14 and J usage is TRBJ2-1; D remains unclear. The germline V gene has CDR1 SGHDN and CDR2 FVKESK. This CDR3 has 16 amino acids. The V gene lost 0 bases and the J gene lost 0 bases, with 9 bases spanning the gap. CDR3 in DNA: TGTGCCAGCAGCCAAGAACCCCGGAGCTCCTACAATGAGCAGTTCTTC. Amino acid sequence: CASSQEPRSSYNEQFF.

The rearrangement joins TRBV28 to TRBJ2-1; D remains ambiguous. The CDR3 is 15 amino acids. The V end was cut by 8 bases, the J end by 8 bases, with 22 bases between. Germline-derived CDR1 and CDR2 are MDHEN and SYDVKM. CDR3 amino acids: CASSQPSRSEHEQFF. For the CDR3, the DNA is TGTGCCAGCTCCCAGCCATCAAGGAGCGAGCATGAGCAGTTCTTC.

This rearrangement joins TRBV4-1 to TRBJ1-5; the D gene is possibly TRBD1 (6 bases). The CDR3 has 13 amino acids. Trimming took off 4 bases at V and 5 bases at J, with 9 bases between the two ends. Germline V gene sequence: CDR1 MGHRA, CDR2 YSYEKL. CDR3 amino acids: CASSPTGDQPQHF. CDR3 bases: TGCGCCAGCAGCCCGACAGGTGATCAGCCCCAGCATTTT.

V usage is TRBV4-2 and J usage is TRBJ2-1; D unresolved. Trimming took off 3 bases at V and 7 bases at J, with 7 bases between the two ends. This CDR3 has 12 residues. Germline lookup yields CDR1 LGHNA and CDR2 YNFKEQ. For the CDR3, the DNA is TGTGCCAGCAGCCATGATAGGAATGAGCAGTTCTTC. As protein: CASSHDRNEQFF.

The CDR3 sequence is CASTSRGYEQYF. CDR3 nucleotides: TGTGCCAGCACGAGCCGGGGCTACGAGCAGTACTTC. The chain is built from TRBV28 and TRBJ2-7; tentatively, D is TRBD2 (5 bases). The CDR3 consists of 12 residues. Germline V gene sequence: CDR1 MDHEN, CDR2 SYDVKM. V lost 7 bases and J 3 bases, leaving 10 bases between the germline ends.

This rearrangement joins TRBV11-2 to TRBJ2-1; possible D gene TRBD2, 5 bases. The germline V gene encodes CDR1 SGHAT and CDR2 FQNNGV. V was clipped by 4 bases and J by 11 bases, with 18 bases between them. The length of the CDR3 is 14 residues. CDR3: CASSSLVDLAQQFF. DNA of the CDR3: TGTGCCAGCAGCTCCCTTGTGGACTTGGCGCAGCAGTTCTTC.

The V gene is TRBV15, the J gene TRBJ2-5, with 7 positions matching TRBD2. The CDR3 is 15 residues long. Germline-derived CDR1 and CDR2 are LNHNV and YYDKDF (reference sequence). Trimming at V came to 0 bases and at J to 5 bases, leaving 6 bases not matched to a gene. CDR3 in DNA: TGTGCCACCAGCAGAGAAAGGACTAGTTTGGAGACCCAGTACTTC. This gives the protein CATSRERTSLETQYF.